This TCR beta chain derives from a study of blood T cell repertoires in COVID-19. Study details: T cells, B-cell-depleted T cells, or PBMCs provided the cDNA or gDNA that served as material.

Original processing notes: Quantification of nucleated cells was approximated via reference gene primer amplification. Sequencing used immunoSEQ multiplex PCR; TCRdb keeps in-frame clones, though not all of them. That table furnishes V, J and clone size, whereas the DNA furnished D and trimming. The data contain around 130,000 clones, about 85% of them seen just once; the ten biggest clones take up over 2%. The CDR3 is 14 residues long. CDR1 and CDR2 from the germline V gene are MNHEY and SVGAGI. Trimming cost V 8 bases and J 0 bases; bases outside gene matches: 3. Seattle patient enrollment occurred during active infection, with longitudinal follow-up thereafter.

The chain is built from TRBV6-5 and TRBJ2-2, with 7 bases that match TRBD1. Input material: peripheral blood. This TCR was sampled from a human donor with COVID-19, enrolled during active disease. The donor label of this sample is uncertain. The DNA of the CDR3 is TGTGCCAGCGGGGGACAGACGAACACCGGGGAGCTGTTTTTT. Amino acids: CASGGQTNTGELFF.